One sample yielded the 28 T cell receptor beta chains listed below, sequenced in a study of CD8+ T cells in alopecia areata. RNA, once extracted, was reverse transcribed into cDNA for use as the sequencing template. Generated by immunoSEQ multiplex PCR, the TCRdb table keeps only in-frame clones and is missing some. The sample yields about 88,000 clones, about 40% seen once. Treatment noted: oral pan-JAK inhibitor, 5-10 mg twice daily. Sequences were derived from CD8+ T cells sorted from blood, sampled at week 24, from a patient treated with tofacitinib. The receptor source for this set is a human donor with alopecia areata.

This clone has just one count. The J gene is TRBJ2-7, the V gene TRBV7-2; D may be TRBD1 (5 bases). This CDR3 has 15 amino acids. V lost 4 bases to trimming and J lost 7 bases, with 20 bases between them. CDR1 and CDR2 from the germline V gene are SGHTA and FQGNSA. The CDR3 is CASSSLAPREGEQYF. CDR3 bases: TGTGCCAGCAGCTCCTTAGCTCCCAGGGAAGGGGAGCAGTACTTC.

The chain has TRBV27 and TRBJ2-7; D may be TRBD2 (5 bases). The CDR3 covers 14 residues. Trimming took 3 bases from V and 7 from J, leaving 16 bases between them. CDR1 and CDR2 (germline): MNHEY, SMNVEV (reference sequence). CDR3 in amino acids: CASSFGGPSGEQYF. In DNA, the CDR3 is TGTGCCAGCAGTTTCGGCGGGCCGTCGGGTGAGCAGTACTTC.

The rearrangement joins TRBV11-2 to TRBJ2-7; 10 bases are a match to TRBD2. CDR1 SGHAT and CDR2 FQNNGV come from the germline V gene. V shed 2 bases, J shed 5 bases, and the junction held 6 bases outside the gene matches. CDR3 size: 15 residues. CDR3 coding DNA: TGTGCCAGCAGCTTACCTCTAGCGGGAGTCGACGAGCAGTACTTC. Protein sequence: CASSLPLAGVDEQYF. The full variable domain, rest sourced from reference TRBV11-2 and TRBJ2-7, is EAGVAQSPRYKIIEKRQSVAFWCNPISGHATLYWYQQILGQGPKLLIQFQNNGVVDDSQLPKDRFSAERLKGVDSTLKIQPAKLEDSAVYLCASSLPLAGVDEQYFGPGTRLTVT.

This clone was seen a few times. The rearrangement links TRBV28 to TRBJ2-7, with D possibly TRBD2 on 5 matching bases. Trimming took 2 bases from V and 3 from J, leaving 5 bases between them. The CDR3 is 12 residues long. Per the germline V gene, CDR1 is MDHEN and CDR2 is SYDVKM. The CDR3 DNA sequence: TGTGCCAGCAGTTTAGGGAGCTACGAGCAGTACTTC. Translated: CASSLGSYEQYF.

This chain connects TRBV29-1 to TRBJ2-1; a weak D match, TRBD1 (5 bases). The CDR3 extends over 13 amino acids. Germline lookup yields CDR1 SQVTM and CDR2 ANQGSEA. V was trimmed by 2 bases and J by 8 bases, leaving 13 bases between them. For the CDR3, the DNA is TGCAGCGTTGAAACCAGGGTCTTCTATGAGCAGTTCTTC. Protein: CSVETRVFYEQFF.

This clone has just a few counts. V usage is TRBV2 and J usage is TRBJ1-1; D is unresolved. CDR3 size: 14 residues. Deletions cut 4 bases from V and 1 base from J, with 10 bases between. Germline V lookup: CDR1 SNHLY, CDR2 FYNNEI. The chain's CDR3 is CASSVGRTNTEAFF. CDR3 DNA sequence: TGTGCCAGCAGTGTGGGCAGGACGAACACTGAAGCTTTCTTT.

This clone was observed a few times. The rearrangement uses TRBV19 and TRBJ1-1; TRBD1 agrees at 8 bases. The CDR3 has 13 residues. Germline CDR1 reads LNHDA; CDR2 reads SQIVND (reference sequence). The trim removed 5 bases at V and 1 base at J, leaving 0 bases unmatched. CDR3: CASSGQGNTEAFF. Written as DNA, the CDR3 is TGTGCCAGTAGTGGACAGGGGAACACTGAAGCTTTCTTT.

This clone was counted between two and nine times. The gene calls are TRBV7-9 and TRBJ2-7; 9 nucleotides line up with TRBD2. Trimming cost V 4 bases and J 6 bases; bases outside gene matches: 4. In germline, CDR1 is SEHNR, CDR2 FQNEAQ (reference sequence). CDR3 size: 13 residues. This chain's CDR3 is CASSSLAGREQYF. The CDR3 bases are TGTGCCAGCAGCTCCCTAGCGGGGCGCGAGCAGTACTTC.

The chain is built from TRBV4-1 and TRBJ2-1; 14 bases line up with TRBD2. Germline V lookup: CDR1 MGHRA, CDR2 YSYEKL. Trimming removed 1 base from V and 6 bases from J; junction bases left unmatched: 5. The CDR3 length is 17 residues. The CDR3 protein is CASSQGGLAGEGNEQFF. The CDR3 bases are TGCGCCAGCAGCCAAGGGGGACTAGCGGGAGAAGGCAATGAGCAGTTCTTC.

The V call is TRBV5-1, the J call TRBJ2-1; the D gene is possibly TRBD1 (5 bases). CDR1 and CDR2 from the germline V gene are SGHRS and YFSETQ. The CDR3 has 15 amino acids. V was pared by 1 base and J by 2 bases, with 10 bases between. This chain's CDR3 is CASSLQGRTYNEQFF. The CDR3 bases are TGCGCCAGCAGCTTGCAGGGCAGGACCTACAATGAGCAGTTCTTC.

The chain carries TRBV15 and TRBJ1-5; D is uncertain. V was pared by 0 bases and J by 10 bases, with 16 bases between. Looked up from germline, CDR1 is LNHNV and CDR2 is YYDKDF (reference sequence). The CDR3 runs 15 residues. CDR3 in DNA: TGTGCCACCAGCAGAGATCGTGGAGGGATCAGCCCCCAGCATTTT. Amino acids: CATSRDRGGISPQHF.

The chain recombines TRBV6-5 with TRBJ2-3; TRBD1 might be the D (6 bases). The CDR3 is 12 residues long. Deletions cut 6 bases from V and 6 bases from J, with 10 bases between. CDR1 and CDR2 (germline): MNHEY, SVGAGI. The CDR3 nucleotides read TGTGCCAGCAGACAGGGACACGATACGCAGTATTTT. Protein product: CASRQGHDTQYF.

This clone was seen only a few times. This sequence joins TRBV27 and TRBJ1-1; 7 nucleotides match TRBD1. There are 12 residues in the CDR3. J lost 5 bases, V lost 4 bases, and 1 base had no gene match. CDR1 MNHEY and CDR2 SMNVEV come from the germline V gene (reference sequence). CDR3 sequence reads: CASSYRGTEAFF. The CDR3 nucleotides are TGTGCCAGCAGTTACAGGGGTACTGAAGCTTTCTTT.

V gene TRBV19 combines with J gene TRBJ1-5; D is uncertain. CDR1 and CDR2 from the germline V gene are LNHDA and SQIVND (reference sequence). V was clipped by 5 bases and J by 6 bases, with 8 bases between them. The CDR3 spans 12 residues. This chain's CDR3 is CASSPGGQPQHF. CDR3 DNA: TGTGCCAGTAGTCCGGGAGGTCAGCCCCAGCATTTT.

The V and J genes are TRBV10-3 and TRBJ2-7; D uncertain. The CDR3 sequence is 12 residues long. Germline V gene lookup returns CDR1 ENHRY and CDR2 SYGVKD. Between the trimmed V and J ends, which lost 0 bases and 6 bases, there was a span of 6 bases. The CDR3 loop is CAISESGSEQYF. The CDR3, as DNA: TGTGCCATCAGTGAGTCGGGTAGCGAGCAGTACTTC.

This clone is judged medium-sized. The V gene is TRBV6-1, the J gene TRBJ1-1; D not certain. The CDR3 length is 15 residues. The V gene lost 1 base and the J gene lost 1 base, with 10 bases spanning the gap. Germline loops: CDR1 MNHNS, CDR2 SASEGT. As DNA, the CDR3 is TGTGCCAGCAGTGAAGGTTTTGTGGGGAACACTGAAGCTTTCTTT. Translating gives CASSEGFVGNTEAFF.

The chain uses TRBV4-1 and TRBJ1-5; D remains unclear. V lost 1 base and J lost 3, with 7 bases in between. This CDR3 contains 14 residues. The germline gives CDR1 MGHRA, CDR2 YSYEKL. CDR3 in amino acids: CASSQGANNQPQHF. In nucleotides, the CDR3 is TGCGCCAGCAGCCAAGGGGCCAACAATCAGCCCCAGCATTTT.

This clone was observed a handful of times. The V call is TRBV6-5, the J call TRBJ2-7; D may be TRBD2 (6 bases). The germline V and J ends were trimmed by 7 bases and 5 bases, with 15 bases remaining between them. The length of the CDR3 is 13 residues. The germline V gene has CDR1 MNHEY and CDR2 SVGAGI. CDR3 sequence: CASMRLARNEQYF. CDR3 bases: TGTGCCAGCATGAGGCTAGCGAGGAACGAGCAGTACTTC.

The CDR3 loop reads CASSRRDTYYGYTF. CDR3 bases: TGTGCCAGCAGCCGACGGGACACCTACTATGGCTACACCTTC. The J gene is TRBJ1-2, the V gene TRBV5-4; a possible D gene is TRBD1 (6 bases). CDR1 is SGHNT, CDR2 YYREEE, per germline (reference sequence). V was cut by 4 bases and J by 3 bases, with 13 bases left in between. The CDR3 runs 14 residues.

This chain links TRBV30 with TRBJ2-1; D is unclear. The CDR3 spans 12 residues. V lost 6 bases, J lost 6 bases, and 12 bases lay in between. CDR1 is GTSNPN, CDR2 SVGIG, per germline (reference sequence). The CDR3 region has the DNA TGTGCCTGTTCATCCGCAATCAATGAGCAGTTCTTC. Its translation is CACSSAINEQFF.

The chain is built from TRBV29-1 and TRBJ2-3, with D unresolved. The CDR3 consists of 11 residues. V lost 4 bases and J 14 bases, leaving 16 bases between the germline ends. Germline CDR1 and CDR2: SQVTM and ANQGSEA. CDR3 amino acids: CSVAASGLAYF. The CDR3 coding sequence is TGCAGCGTTGCGGCTTCAGGCCTTGCGTATTTT.

This clone was picked up one time. The DNA of the CDR3 is TGTGCCAGCAGCCCTCTGGGGTATAGCAATCAGCCCCAGCATTTT. This sequence encodes CASSPLGYSNQPQHF. The chain recombines TRBV6-5 with TRBJ1-5, with D uncertain. Germline V lookup: CDR1 MNHEY, CDR2 SVGAGI. The V and J ends lost 6 bases and 0 bases respectively, with 12 bases between them. The CDR3 totals 15 residues.

The gene calls are TRBV27 and TRBJ2-7, with 9 bases aligning to TRBD2. Germline trimming cut 6 bases from V and 5 bases from J; bases unmatched to any gene: 14. This CDR3 is built from 16 residues. The germline gives CDR1 MNHEY, CDR2 SMNVEV (reference sequence). The CDR3 DNA is TGTGCCAGCAGCCCTCCGCCCGGCGGGAGGGCCGACGAGCAGTACTTC. Translating it yields CASSPPPGGRADEQYF.

The chain recombines TRBV1 with TRBJ2-1. TRBV1 is given as a pseudogene. The CDR3 has 17 amino acids. The CDR3 coding sequence is TGCACCAGCAGCCAAGATGAAGGCAGGGAGCACTACAATGAGCAGTTCTTC. It codes for CTSSQDEGREHYNEQFF.

V usage is TRBV4-1 and J usage is TRBJ2-5; tentatively, D is TRBD1 (6 bases). V dropped 4 bases and J dropped 3 bases, with 9 bases sitting between them. This CDR3 has 13 residues. Germline CDR1 and CDR2: MGHRA and YSYEKL. The CDR3 here is CASSRAGEETQYF. The CDR3 DNA reads TGCGCCAGCAGCCGTGCAGGGGAAGAGACCCAGTACTTC.

This clone came up a few times. This sequence joins TRBV2 and TRBJ2-1; no firm D call. V was trimmed by 4 bases and J by 10 bases, leaving 20 bases between them. The germline CDR1 and CDR2 sequences are SNHLY and FYNNEI. The CDR3 has 15 amino acids. CDR3 region: CASSVFRVGTDEQFF. In nucleotides, the CDR3 is TGTGCCAGCAGTGTTTTTCGGGTCGGAACGGACGAGCAGTTCTTC.

This chain joins TRBV9 and TRBJ1-4, with D unclear. Germline loops: CDR1 SGDLS, CDR2 YYNGEE. The CDR3 totals 15 residues. V was trimmed by 3 bases and J by 0 bases, leaving 9 bases between them. The DNA for the CDR3 is TGTGCCAGCAGCGCTACCGGGACAACTAATGAAAAACTGTTTTTT. It encodes CASSATGTTNEKLFF. The full variable domain, in which reference TRBV9 and TRBJ1-4 provide the parts outside the CDR3, is DSGVTQTPKHLITATGQRVTLRCSPRSGDLSVYWYQQSLDQGLQFLIQYYNGEERAKGNILERFSAQQFPDLHSELNLSSLELGDSALYFCASSATGTTNEKLFFGSGTQLSVL.

The table lists this clone with a few counts. The V call is TRBV9, the J call TRBJ1-5; possibly TRBD1 for D (5 bases). Per the germline V gene, CDR1 is SGDLS and CDR2 is YYNGEE. This CDR3 is 14 amino acids long. Trimming shortened V by 4 bases and J by 5 bases, and 13 bases separated the two germline ends. The CDR3 nucleotides are TGTGCCAGCAGCTCCGGAGGGGACCATCAGCCCCAGCATTTT. It encodes CASSSGGDHQPQHF.